This T cell receptor beta chain was captured in a study of T cells in Graves' hyperthyroidism and ophthalmopathy. Used for diagnoses were clinical symptoms, serum thyroxine and TRAb, thyroid ultrasound and orbital computed tomography. PBMCs stemmed from 8.5 to 10 ml fresh peripheral blood. V lost 5 bases to trimming and J lost 5 bases; unmatched junction nucleotides: 8. Germline V lookup: CDR1 MDHEN, CDR2 SYDVKM. This CDR3 region has 15 residues. This clonotype was detected only a few times. RNA transcripts served as the template for amplifying TCR beta CDR3 regions. The HTBI primer set served for first-round RT-PCR of the TCR CDR3. TCRdb passed the multiplex PCR reads through MiXCR, listing each CDR3 protein once. Among approximately 600,000 distinct CDR3 sequences listed, around 13% were seen once.

V is TRBV28 and J is TRBJ1-4, with 7 bases matching TRBD1. What was sequenced was blood. The clonotype comes from a woman aged 25 to 39 with Graves' hyperthyroidism that later progressed to Graves' ophthalmopathy. CDR3 in DNA: TGTGCCAGCAGTACTACAGGGGAAGGGAATGAAAAACTGTTTTTT. This encodes CASSTTGEGNEKLFF. Together with reference TRBV28 and TRBJ1-4, the CDR3 gives the full variable domain: DVKVTQSSRYLVKRTGEKVFLECVQDMDHENMFWYRQDPGLGLRLIYFSYDVKMKEKGDIPEGYSVSREKKERFSLILESASTNQTSMYLCASSTTGEGNEKLFFGSGTQLSVL.